A single sample gave rise to the 4 T cell receptor beta chains below, sequenced in a study of blood T cells in healthy people across ages. A second roughly 6 to 11 cycle PCR used barcoded and J-beta primers. TCRdb used MiXCR to reprocess the 5' RACE reads, holding one entry per CDR3 protein. The sample lists around 1.5 million distinct CDR3 sequences; roughly 40% were seen once. The specimen was blood. The receptors originated from a woman aged 18-35 years in good health.

The chain employs TRBV20-1 and TRBJ1-2, with TRBD1 as a possible D gene (5 bases). Germline V gives CDR1 DFQATT, CDR2 SNEGSKA (reference sequence). V was clipped by 2 bases and J by 2 bases, with 9 bases between them. The CDR3 contains 13 residues. The DNA for the CDR3 is TGCAGTGCTAGAAGACAGCTGAACTATGGCTACACCTTC. Residues: CSARRQLNYGYTF.

This clonotype turned up a few times. The CDR3 DNA is TGTGCCAGCAGCACTCTAACGGGAGCTTTCTTT. Translation: CASSTLTGAFF. J is TRBJ1-1 and V is TRBV7-9; the D is unclear. The CDR3 is 11 residues long. Per the germline V gene, CDR1 is SEHNR and CDR2 is FQNEAQ (reference sequence). Trimming took off 5 bases at V and 10 bases at J, with 11 bases between the two ends.

This clonotype appeared once. The chain recombines TRBV2 with TRBJ2-5; a possible D gene is TRBD2 (6 bases). Germline loops: CDR1 SNHLY, CDR2 FYNNEI. This CDR3 spans 13 amino acids. V dropped 6 bases and J dropped 8 bases, with 16 bases sitting between them. CDR3 loop: CASRGDSAGTQYF. CDR3 coding DNA: TGTGCCAGCAGGGGGGACTCCGCCGGAACCCAGTACTTC.

This clonotype came up a few times. The chain recombines TRBV6-1 with TRBJ2-7; TRBD1 or TRBD2 may be the D gene (5 bases each). Germline V lookup: CDR1 MNHNS, CDR2 SASEGT. This CDR3 comprises 14 residues. The ends were cut back, 0 bases at V and 2 bases at J, with 8 bases in the middle. The CDR3 nucleotides read TGTGCCAGCAGTGAAGCGGGGGTTCCCTACGAGCAGTACTTC. As protein: CASSEAGVPYEQYF.